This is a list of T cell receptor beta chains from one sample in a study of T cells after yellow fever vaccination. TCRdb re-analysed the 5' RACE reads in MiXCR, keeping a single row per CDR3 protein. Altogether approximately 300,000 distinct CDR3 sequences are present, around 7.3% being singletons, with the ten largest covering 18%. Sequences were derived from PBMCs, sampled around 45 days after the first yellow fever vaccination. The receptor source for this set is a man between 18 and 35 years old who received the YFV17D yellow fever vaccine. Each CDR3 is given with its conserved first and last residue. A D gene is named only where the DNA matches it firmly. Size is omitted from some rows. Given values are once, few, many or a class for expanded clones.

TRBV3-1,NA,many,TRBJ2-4,CASKFKNIQYF,TGTGCCAGCAAATTCAAAAACATTCAGTACTTC
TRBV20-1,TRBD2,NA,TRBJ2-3,CSATSGGTGTDTQYF,TGCAGTGCGACTAGCGGGGGGACCGGCACAGATACGCAGTATTTT
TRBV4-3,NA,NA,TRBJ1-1,CASSQGVNSPEAFF,TGCGCCAGCAGCCAAGGCGTGAACAGCCCTGAAGCTTTCTTT
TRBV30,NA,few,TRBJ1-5,CAWSAHRGGAYNQPQHF,TGTGCCTGGAGTGCCCACCGGGGAGGGGCGTACAATCAGCCCCAGCATTTT
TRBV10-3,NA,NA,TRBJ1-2,CAISGAWQAGGYTF,TGTGCCATCAGTGGTGCGTGGCAGGCAGGTGGCTACACCTTC
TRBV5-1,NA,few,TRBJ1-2,CASSLAPVKAGYGYTF,TGCGCCAGCAGCTTGGCCCCGGTCAAGGCGGGATATGGCTACACCTTC
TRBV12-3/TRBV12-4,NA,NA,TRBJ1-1,CASSFGNVAFF,TGTGCCAGCAGTTTCGGGAATGTAGCTTTCTTT
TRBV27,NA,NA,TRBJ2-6,CASSWKYSGANVLTF,TGTGCCAGCAGCTGGAAGTACTCTGGGGCCAACGTCCTGACTTTC
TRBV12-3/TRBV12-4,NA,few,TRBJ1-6,CASSFLPARDYNSPLHF,TGTGCCAGCAGTTTTCTTCCAGCCCGAGACTATAATTCACCCCTCCACTTT
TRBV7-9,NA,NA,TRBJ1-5,CASSTQRDNQPQHF,TGTGCCAGCAGCACACAGAGGGACAATCAGCCCCAGCATTTT
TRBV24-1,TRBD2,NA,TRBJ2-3,CATSETPLAGGPGDTPYF,TGTGCCACCAGTGAAACTCCCCTAGCGGGGGGGCCTGGGGATACGCCGTATTTT
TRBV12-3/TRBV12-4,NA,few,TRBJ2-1,CASSLGHLSEQFF,TGTGCCAGCAGTTTAGGGCATCTCAGTGAGCAGTTCTTC
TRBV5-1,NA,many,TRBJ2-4,CASSWGRTPLAKNIQYF,TGCGCCAGCAGCTGGGGACGGACCCCACTAGCCAAAAACATTCAGTACTTC
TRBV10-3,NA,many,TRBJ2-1,CAIRSPWDHEQFF,TGTGCCATCAGGAGCCCCTGGGACCATGAGCAGTTCTTC
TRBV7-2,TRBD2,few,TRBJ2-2,CASSPVHPGGTGELFF,TGTGCCAGCAGCCCGGTCCATCCGGGGGGGACCGGGGAGCTGTTTTTT
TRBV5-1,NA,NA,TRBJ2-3,CASSDLNSDTQYF,TGCGCCAGCAGCGACCTAAACTCAGATACGCAGTATTTT
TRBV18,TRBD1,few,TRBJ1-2,CASSPDRANYGYTF,TGTGCCAGCTCACCCGACAGGGCCAACTATGGCTACACCTTC
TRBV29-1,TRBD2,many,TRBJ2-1,CSVEDPRTSGGFNEQFF,TGCAGCGTTGAAGATCCCCGGACTAGCGGGGGCTTCAATGAGCAGTTCTTC